The clone carrying this T cell receptor beta chain was observed many times. Its cognate antigen is unknown. CDR3-region Arm-PCR and iRepertoire HTBI primers produced the TCR beta libraries. TCRdb re-analysed the multiplex PCR reads in MiXCR, keeping a single row per CDR3 protein. The repertoire includes roughly 470,000 distinct CDR3 sequences, under 25% of them detected once, and less than 9% sits in the top ten. The entry originates in a study of regulatory T cells in long-lasting Graves disease. Specified time point: persistent/refractory GD, antithyroid drugs over 5 years with positive TRAb. There was RNA extracted from PBMCs, and the TCR library was made from it. Patients hailed from an endocrinology department in Xi'an, China. Points from the study as a whole: Among the persistent patients, fewer than 3,500 public clonotypes were shared, more than the 966 shared among new patients.

The specimen comprised peripheral blood mononuclear cells (PBMCs), sampled when the disease was refractory, from a patient treated with antithyroid drugs. The clonotype comes from a female donor with Graves disease.

CDR3: CASSAPGGEQYF. The CDR3 DNA is TGTGCCAGCAGTGCCCCGGGAGGCGAGCAGTACTTC. The chain combines TRBV2 with TRBJ2-7, with 7 bases aligning to TRBD2. CDR1 and CDR2 from the germline V gene are SNHLY and FYNNEI. V lost 4 bases and J lost 6; bases outside the gene matches: 3. This CDR3 comprises 12 residues.